This T cell receptor beta chain is drawn from a study of T cell changes during pregnancy in multiple sclerosis. Assay: immunoSEQ multiplex PCR; the TCRdb copy retains only in-frame clones and omits some. The table records around 49,000 clones, 80% to 95% of them present only once. This receptor was taken from a female donor in good health, enrolled as a control in a pregnancy study. The specimen was CD4+ T cells from peripheral blood mononuclear cells, collected after pregnancy.

CDR3 protein: CASSADRGRNTIYF. The CDR3 nucleotides are TGTGCCAGCAGCGCAGACAGGGGAAGAAACACCATATATTTT. V and J are TRBV5-4 and TRBJ1-3; 8 bases are shared with TRBD1. V lost 4 bases to trimming and J lost 5 bases; unmatched junction nucleotides: 5. This CDR3 comprises 14 residues. Germline-derived CDR1 and CDR2 are SGHNT and YYREEE (reference sequence).